These 32 T cell receptor beta chains were all obtained from the same sample, sequenced in a study of identical twins. TCRdb recomputed calls from the 5' RACE reads with MiXCR, one row per CDR3 protein. In the table there are 450,000 or so distinct CDR3 sequences, 20% to 30% of which are singletons. The same data also went into a second study, on T cells expressing NK-cell markers.

Sequencing was done on a sample of CD4+ T cells sorted from blood. Receptors were obtained from a woman between 18 and 29 years old in good health.

This chain uses TRBV7-2 with TRBJ2-3; 8 nucleotides line up with TRBD2. Germline CDR1 and CDR2: SGHTA and FQGNSA. After removal of 2 bases from V and 1 base from J, the junction contained 8 bases not matched to a gene. The CDR3 consists of 17 residues. In DNA form, the CDR3 reads TGTGCCAGCAGCTTACAGAGTAGCGGGATGGGCACAGATACGCAGTATTTT. The encoded protein is CASSLQSSGMGTDTQYF.

This clonotype was seen once. The rearrangement uses TRBV6-5 and TRBJ2-6; a weak D match, TRBD1 (6 bases). Trimming removed 0 bases at V and 4 bases at J, with 13 bases between. Germline loops: CDR1 MNHEY, CDR2 SVGAGI. CDR3 size: 17 residues. CDR3 nucleotides: TGTGCCAGCAGTTACTCACTTACAGGGAACGGGGCCAACGTCCTGACTTTC. It codes for CASSYSLTGNGANVLTF.

V gene TRBV4-3 combines with J gene TRBJ2-4; D is unclear. Per the germline V gene, CDR1 is LGHNA and CDR2 is YSLEER. V was cut by 1 base and J by 3 bases, with 7 bases left in between. The CDR3 has 14 residues. CDR3 sequence reads: CASSQALLKNIQYF. DNA for the CDR3: TGCGCCAGCAGCCAAGCTCTACTCAAAAACATTCAGTACTTC.

This chain joins TRBV6-5 and TRBJ1-6, with 7 bases fitting TRBD1. Unmatched junction bases numbered 4, after V lost 4 bases and J lost 4 bases. This CDR3 region has 15 residues. CDR1 and CDR2 from the germline V gene are MNHEY and SVGAGI. The CDR3 coding sequence is TGTGCCAGCAGTTTCCTGGGACAGTATAATTCACCCCTCCACTTT. It translates to CASSFLGQYNSPLHF.

The chain carries TRBV6-1 and TRBJ1-1; the D gene is possibly TRBD1 (5 bases). Germline CDR1 MNHNS, CDR2 SASEGT. CDR3 size: 14 residues. V was pared by 7 bases and J by 3 bases, with 15 bases between. The DNA for the CDR3 is TGTGCCAGCACCAGCAGGGAGGCTGACACTGAAGCTTTCTTT. The encoded protein is CASTSREADTEAFF.

J is TRBJ2-7 and V is TRBV20-1; 10 nucleotides align to TRBD2. The V gene end was trimmed by 5 bases and the J gene end by 5 bases; junction bases not matched to a gene: 9. This CDR3 spans 14 amino acids. Germline V gives CDR1 DFQATT, CDR2 SNEGSKA (reference sequence). Here the CDR3 DNA reads TGCAGTGCTGGCTTAGCGGGAGGTAGGAACGAGCAGTACTTC. Protein product: CSAGLAGGRNEQYF.

This clonotype was counted between two and nine times. The chain employs TRBV12-3 or TRBV12-4 and TRBJ2-5; 7 bases line up with TRBD2. The ends lost 7 bases at V and 2 bases at J; junction bases unmatched: 10. CDR3 length: 15 amino acids. Here the CDR3 reads CASTRLAATQETQYF. The DNA of the CDR3 is TGTGCCAGCACCCGGCTAGCGGCGACGCAAGAGACCCAGTACTTC.

The DNA of the CDR3 is TGTGCCAGCAGCGTAGCAACCCATTGGACCCAAGAGACCCAGTACTTC. Amino acids: CASSVATHWTQETQYF. The chain uses TRBV9 and TRBJ2-5, with D unresolved. Trimming took off 0 bases at V and 1 base at J, with 13 bases between the two ends. CDR1 and CDR2 from the germline V gene are SGDLS and YYNGEE. The CDR3 sequence is 16 residues long.

The V and J genes are TRBV24-1 and TRBJ2-3; unclear D gene. The CDR3 loop spans 13 amino acids. Germline CDR1 is KGHDR and CDR2 is SFDVKD. V lost 0 bases and J 3 bases, leaving 3 bases between the germline ends. CDR3 bases: TGTGCCACCAGTGATTTGCATACAGATACGCAGTATTTT. Translation: CATSDLHTDTQYF.

The rearrangement joins TRBV20-1 to TRBJ1-1; D gene ambiguous. The germline gives CDR1 DFQATT, CDR2 SNEGSKA (reference sequence). The CDR3 runs 10 residues. The DNA of the CDR3 is TGCAGCACAACCGGGAATCAAGCTTTCTTT. Protein sequence: CSTTGNQAFF.

This clonotype was seen only a few times. V and J are TRBV6-2 or TRBV6-3 and TRBJ2-5, with 11 nucleotides matching TRBD2. This CDR3 is built from 18 residues. Germline V CDR1 and CDR2: MNHEY, SVGEGT. V trimming: 5 bases; J trimming: 2 bases; junction bases outside the gene matches: 13. As DNA, the CDR3 is TGTGCCAGCAGTCCAGCCTCCGGGACTAGCGGTTATCAAGAGACCCAGTACTTC. Its translation: CASSPASGTSGYQETQYF.

The V and J genes are TRBV3-1 and TRBJ1-1; the match to TRBD1 covers 8 bases. The CDR3 is 13 amino acids. CDR1 LGHDT and CDR2 YNNKEL come from the germline V gene (reference sequence). V was clipped by 4 bases and J by 6 bases; unmatched bases: 4. CDR3 loop: CASSPDRVSEAFF. The CDR3 DNA is TGTGCCAGCAGCCCGGACAGGGTTTCTGAAGCTTTCTTT. Full variable domain (rest looked up from reference TRBV3-1 and TRBJ1-1): DTAVSQTPKYLVTQMGNDKSIKCEQNLGHDTMYWYKQDSKKFLKIMFSYNNKELIINETVPNRFSPKSPDKAHLNLHINSLELGDSAVYFCASSPDRVSEAFFGQGTRLTVV.

The chain has TRBV29-1 and TRBJ2-7; no clear D. Germline CDR1 is SQVTM and CDR2 is ANQGSEA. V lost 2 bases, J lost 3 bases, and 11 bases lay in between. The CDR3 sequence is 13 residues long. The CDR3 reads CSVERLSNYEQYF. CDR3 nucleotides: TGCAGCGTTGAAAGACTGTCGAACTACGAGCAGTACTTC.

The genes are TRBV11-2 and TRBJ2-5; perhaps TRBD1 as D (6 bases). This CDR3 is built from 14 residues. V was pared by 5 bases and J by 5 bases, with 15 bases between. Germline CDR1 and CDR2: SGHAT and FQNNGV. The DNA for the CDR3 is TGTGCCAGCAGCCCCCAAGGGGGTTACGAGACCCAGTACTTC. This sequence encodes CASSPQGGYETQYF.

This clonotype was counted between two and nine times. V and J are TRBV7-3 and TRBJ2-1; TRBD1 or TRBD2 may be the D gene (5 bases each). Between the trimmed V and J ends, which lost 6 bases and 5 bases, there was a span of 17 bases. The CDR3 consists of 15 residues. Germline CDR1 SGHTA, CDR2 FQGTGA. The CDR3 sequence: CASSPVGDANNEQFF. DNA for the CDR3: TGTGCCAGCAGTCCTGTCGGGGACGCCAACAATGAGCAGTTCTTC.

The J gene is TRBJ2-2, the V gene TRBV20-1; D remains ambiguous. V gave up 2 bases and J gave up 1 base, with 8 bases separating them. Germline V lookup: CDR1 DFQATT, CDR2 SNEGSKA (reference sequence). There are 14 residues in the CDR3. In nucleotides, the CDR3 is TGCAGTGCTAGATTGACGGGGAACACCGGGGAGCTGTTTTTT. It translates to CSARLTGNTGELFF.

A few counts support this clonotype. The chain links TRBV9 to TRBJ2-1; 10 positions match TRBD2. The CDR3 is 15 amino acids. Losses at the gene ends were 0 bases for V and 7 bases for J; bases not matched to a gene: 4. CDR1 and CDR2 (germline): SGDLS, YYNGEE. The CDR3 spells CASSVGRGLANEQFF. As DNA, the CDR3 is TGTGCCAGCAGCGTAGGGAGGGGACTAGCGAATGAGCAGTTCTTC.

The chain links TRBV27 to TRBJ2-7; 7 nucleotides agree with TRBD2. The V gene's germline CDR1 is MNHEY and CDR2 SMNVEV (reference sequence). J lost 2 bases, V lost 6 bases, and 4 bases had no gene match. The CDR3 loop spans 13 amino acids. This chain's CDR3 is CASRRRETYEQYF. The CDR3 DNA is TGTGCCAGCAGGAGGCGGGAGACCTACGAGCAGTACTTC.

This chain links TRBV29-1 with TRBJ2-1, with TRBD2 identical over 8 bases. Germline V CDR1 and CDR2: SQVTM, ANQGSEA. V lost 4 bases and J lost 6; bases outside the gene matches: 8. The CDR3 totals 14 residues. CDR3 sequence: CSVGTSRGPNEQFF. For the CDR3, the DNA is TGCAGCGTTGGGACTAGCCGAGGGCCCAATGAGCAGTTCTTC.

This clonotype came up a few times. The rearrangement joins TRBV6-1 to TRBJ2-2; 7 bases match TRBD1. Germline CDR1 is MNHNS and CDR2 is SASEGT. V trimming: 6 bases; J trimming: 4 bases; junction bases outside the gene matches: 8. The CDR3 consists of 15 residues. The CDR3 spells CASRRDDRATGELFF. CDR3 coding DNA: TGTGCCAGCAGACGGGATGACAGGGCCACCGGGGAGCTGTTTTTT.

The chain is built from TRBV20-1 and TRBJ2-1; perhaps TRBD2 as D (5 bases). CDR3 length equals 15 residues. V dropped 3 bases and J dropped 1 base, with 13 bases sitting between them. The germline gives CDR1 DFQATT, CDR2 SNEGSKA (reference sequence). The chain's CDR3 is CSASGLARSYNEQFF. The CDR3 nucleotides are TGCAGTGCTAGTGGGCTAGCTAGGTCCTACAATGAGCAGTTCTTC.

The sample holds a few counts of this clonotype. The V call is TRBV5-1, the J call TRBJ2-3, with D maybe TRBD2 (7 bases). CDR3 size: 15 residues. The germline V and J ends were trimmed by 3 bases and 6 bases, with 17 bases remaining between them. Germline V lookup: CDR1 SGHRS, CDR2 YFSETQ. The CDR3 DNA is TGCGCCAGCAGCTCGCTAGGGGGGGCCGTCGATACGCAGTATTTT. Translating gives CASSSLGGAVDTQYF.

This clonotype was counted a few times. This chain uses TRBV20-1 with TRBJ2-2; 12 bases are a match to TRBD2. CDR1 and CDR2 from the germline V gene are DFQATT and SNEGSKA (reference sequence). Trimming at V came to 3 bases and at J to 6 bases, leaving 5 bases not matched to a gene. There are 15 residues in the CDR3. The chain's CDR3 is CSASASGRAPGELFF. CDR3 coding DNA: TGCAGTGCTAGTGCTAGCGGGAGGGCCCCCGGGGAGCTGTTTTTT.

This clonotype was recorded a few times. V and J are TRBV5-1 and TRBJ1-1, with D unclear. V was shortened by 5 bases and J by 7 bases, with 9 bases between the two germline ends. Germline V gene data show CDR1 as SGHRS and CDR2 as YFSETQ. The CDR3 runs to 11 residues. CDR3 protein: CASSGGVEAFF. In DNA, the CDR3 is TGCGCCAGCAGTGGTGGGGTTGAAGCTTTCTTT. The whole variable domain, remainder taken from reference TRBV5-1 and TRBJ1-1, is KAGVTQTPRYLIKTRGQQVTLSCSPISGHRSVSWYQQTPGQGLQFLFEYFSETQRNKGNFPGRFSGRQFSNSRSEMNVSTLELGDSALYLCASSGGVEAFFGQGTRLTVV.

The V gene is TRBV20-1, the J gene TRBJ2-1; D is unclear. The CDR3 is 15 amino acids. Germline V lookup: CDR1 DFQATT, CDR2 SNEGSKA (reference sequence). V lost 2 bases, J lost 0 bases, and 11 bases lay in between. DNA of the CDR3: TGCAGTGCTAGATCTAGTCACTTCTCCTACAATGAGCAGTTCTTC. It encodes CSARSSHFSYNEQFF.

This clonotype was observed a few times. This chain connects TRBV12-3 or TRBV12-4 to TRBJ2-1, with D possibly TRBD2 on 6 matching bases. This CDR3 has 13 residues. V was pared by 6 bases and J by 9 bases, with 15 bases between. The CDR3 bases are TGTGCCAGCAGCCTGGCTAGCGTCGGTGAGCAGTTCTTC. The encoded protein is CASSLASVGEQFF.

There are a few counts of this clonotype. This chain joins TRBV12-3 or TRBV12-4 and TRBJ1-5; D is unresolved. The CDR3 spans 13 residues. V was shortened by 0 bases and J by 9 bases, with 9 bases between the two germline ends. The CDR3 coding sequence is TGTGCCAGCAGTTTAGCCACCGCGGGGCCCCAGCATTTT. This gives the protein CASSLATAGPQHF.

This clonotype has more than one count but fewer than ten. CDR3 coding DNA: TGTGCCAGCAGCCCCTGGACGGAAAAACTGTTTTTT. Translated: CASSPWTEKLFF. The J gene is TRBJ1-4, the V gene TRBV12-3 or TRBV12-4; D is uncertain. The V end lost 6 bases, the J end lost 8 bases, and 10 bases lay between the germline ends. The CDR3 has 12 residues.

This chain connects TRBV13 to TRBJ2-1; a possible D gene is TRBD2 (7 bases). V gave up 4 bases and J gave up 5 bases, with 18 bases separating them. The germline V gene has CDR1 PRHDT and CDR2 FYEKMQ (reference sequence). The CDR3 sequence is 16 residues long. CDR3 protein: CASSSGPGGGHNEQFF. The CDR3 DNA follows: TGTGCCAGCAGCTCGGGGCCTGGCGGGGGCCACAATGAGCAGTTCTTC.

V usage is TRBV2 and J usage is TRBJ2-7; D not resolved. Trimming cost V 8 bases and J 0 bases, with 14 bases left between them. The CDR3 has 14 residues. The germline V gene encodes CDR1 SNHLY and CDR2 FYNNEI. In nucleotides, the CDR3 is TGTGCCAGCGTTCCGAACGGCATCTCCTACGAGCAGTACTTC. Encoded protein: CASVPNGISYEQYF.

The chain has TRBV6-1 and TRBJ2-7; D not resolved. The V gene's germline CDR1 is MNHNS and CDR2 SASEGT. This CDR3 is 15 amino acids long. V gave up 7 bases and J gave up 0 bases, with 16 bases separating them. In nucleotides, the CDR3 is TGTGCCAGCAAATCGGATAGGTCCAGCTCCTACGAGCAGTACTTC. Its protein is CASKSDRSSSYEQYF.

The gene calls are TRBV7-9 and TRBJ2-3, with 14 nucleotides matching TRBD2. The CDR3 is 16 amino acids. Germline V gives CDR1 SEHNR, CDR2 FQNEAQ (reference sequence). The trim removed 5 bases at V and 5 bases at J, leaving 6 bases unmatched. CDR3 loop: CASSPSTSGRGDTQYF. CDR3 in DNA: TGTGCCAGCAGCCCATCGACTAGCGGGAGGGGAGATACGCAGTATTTT. Variable domain in full (rest from reference TRBV7-9 and TRBJ2-3): DTGVSQNPRHKITKRGQNVTFRCDPISEHNRLYWYRQTLGQGPEFLTYFQNEAQLEKSRLLSDRFSAERPKGSFSTLEIQRTEQGDSAMYLCASSPSTSGRGDTQYFGPGTRLTVL.